The rows below give T cell receptor beta chains drawn from one sample of a study of T cell repertoires in cytomegalovirus infection. TCRdb analysed the reads with MiXCR anew, one entry per CDR3 protein. Found here are more than 250,000 distinct CDR3 sequences, roughly 25% of them singletons; the top ten hold about an eighth. For these receptors, no antigen is known. Source: cultured PBMCs, taken from culture after CMV antigen stimulation. These receptor sequences come from a human donor in good health (CMV status not recorded). Some clones in this sample may be carry-over from other donors' samples. Both conserved end residues are part of each CDR3. Fields, in order: clone size, D gene, V gene, J gene, CDR3 DNA, CDR3 protein. The D gene is left open where the match is weak. Expanded clones are given a class, and other clones once, few, many or no size at all.

>many|TRBD2|TRBV4-1|TRBJ2-2
TGCGCCAGCAGCCAAGAGGCAGGGAGGGAAACCGGGGAGCTGTTTTTT
CASSQEAGRETGELFF
>few|NA|TRBV7-6|TRBJ2-1
TGTGCCAGCAGCCTAGAGGTTCGGCGGGGCAATGAGCAGTTCTTC
CASSLEVRRGNEQFF
>NA|TRBD2|TRBV20-1|TRBJ2-3
TGCAGTGCTACCAAAGCGGGGGGGACAGATACGCAGTATTTT
CSATKAGGTDTQYF
>few|TRBD1|TRBV6-2/TRBV6-3|TRBJ2-3
TGTGCCAGCAGTCCTCCCAGGGGGACAGATACGCAGTATTTT
CASSPPRGTDTQYF
>NA|NA|TRBV5-1|TRBJ2-7
TGCGCCAGCAGCCCCGGATGGGATTTTGGCGAGCAGTACTTC
CASSPGWDFGEQYF
>NA|TRBD1|TRBV19|TRBJ1-1
TGTGCCAGTAGTATGGGACAGGGGACTGAAGCTTTCTTT
CASSMGQGTEAFF
>NA|TRBD2|TRBV7-2|TRBJ2-1
TGTGCCAGCAGCCCTGCGGGGGGGATCAATGAGCAGTTCTTC
CASSPAGGINEQFF
>few|NA|TRBV6-1|TRBJ1-1
TGTGCCAGCAGGGCTAAGGGAGGGGGGTCGAACACTGAAGCTTTCTTT
CASRAKGGGSNTEAFF
>few|TRBD2|TRBV5-5|TRBJ2-1
TGTGCCAGCAGTGGGGCTAGCGGGATCCCTTACAATGAGCAGTTCTTC
CASSGASGIPYNEQFF
>NA|TRBD2|TRBV7-2|TRBJ2-5
TGTGCCAGCAGCCTGGGACTAGCGGGGCCACAAGAGACCCAGTACTTC
CASSLGLAGPQETQYF
>many|TRBD1|TRBV7-2|TRBJ2-7
TGTGCCAGCAGCCAACAGGGACAGTCTACCTACGAGCAGTACTTC
CASSQQGQSTYEQYF
>NA|NA|TRBV10-3|TRBJ1-2
TGTGCCATCAGTGCGCGGGGCATCACCGATGGGAACTATGGCTACACCTTC
CAISARGITDGNYGYTF
>NA|NA|TRBV5-4|TRBJ2-2
TGTGCCAGCAGCCCTATGGCGGGTCACACCGGGGAGCTGTTTTTT
CASSPMAGHTGELFF
>NA|NA|TRBV4-3|TRBJ2-2
TGCGCCAGCAGCCAAAATAGGGGGAGGGCGAACACCGGGGAGCTGTTTTTT
CASSQNRGRANTGELFF
>NA|NA|TRBV6-5|TRBJ2-1
TGTGCCAGCAGTTACTTGGGCTCAGTTGGGGATGAGCAGTTCTTC
CASSYLGSVGDEQFF
>NA|TRBD2|TRBV7-2|TRBJ2-2
TGTGCCAGCAGCTTATCACTAGCGGGGAACACCGGGGAGCTGTTTTTT
CASSLSLAGNTGELFF
>few|TRBD1|TRBV19|TRBJ1-1
TGTGCCAGTAGTAGTCGGACAGGTGACACTGAAGCTTTCTTT
CASSSRTGDTEAFF
>many|TRBD1|TRBV6-2/TRBV6-3|TRBJ1-5
TGTGCCAGCAGTTACCCGACCCGACAGGGGACCAGCAATCAGCCCCAGCATTTT
CASSYPTRQGTSNQPQHF
>NA|TRBD2|TRBV7-2|TRBJ2-1
TGTGCCAGCAGCTTCTTACAGCGGGAGGGGGTGTTCTTC
CASSFLQREGVFF
>few|NA|TRBV19|TRBJ1-4
TGTGCCAGTAGTATGGGAGTTGCAACTAATGAAAAACTGTTTTTT
CASSMGVATNEKLFF
>NA|TRBD2|TRBV20-1|TRBJ2-1
TGCAGTGCTAGAGATATTAGCGGGTTCTACAATGAGCAGTTCTTC
CSARDISGFYNEQFF
>NA|TRBD2|TRBV10-3|TRBJ2-3
TGTGCCATCAGCCCCCCGACTAGCGGGGCCGGGGATACGCAGTATTTT
CAISPPTSGAGDTQYF
>few|TRBD2|TRBV6-2/TRBV6-3|TRBJ2-5
TGTGCCAGCAGTTACGGTGCGGGAGGCCCCGGAGAGACCCAGTACTTC
CASSYGAGGPGETQYF
>NA|TRBD2|TRBV7-9|TRBJ2-1
TGTGCCAGCAGCTCCATTCGGGTAGCGGGAGGATACAATGAGCAGTTCTTC
CASSSIRVAGGYNEQFF
>NA|TRBD2|TRBV20-1|TRBJ2-5
TGCAGTGCTAGAGTAGCGGGAGGGAGGGAGACCCAGTACTTC
CSARVAGGRETQYF
>NA|TRBD1|TRBV4-1|TRBJ2-7
TGCGCCAGCAGCCAAACCGGGACAGGGCGGTACGAGCAGTACTTC
CASSQTGTGRYEQYF
>many|NA|TRBV7-2|TRBJ1-1
TGTGCCAGCACCCCTCACCCCGGGGAGTTGTCTTTCTTT
CASTPHPGELSFF
>once|NA|TRBV30|TRBJ1-1
TGTGCCTGGAGTGTATTGGGGCGGGAGAACACTGAAGCTTTCTTT
CAWSVLGRENTEAFF
>few|NA|TRBV28|TRBJ1-5
TGTGCCAGCACCCGGGGTGGGGGCAATCAGCCCCAGCATTTT
CASTRGGGNQPQHF
>NA|TRBD2|TRBV7-2|TRBJ2-1
TGTGCCAGCAGCGGAGGCGGGACTAGCGGGAGGAGGGGCTCCTACAATGAGCAGTTCTTC
CASSGGGTSGRRGSYNEQFF
>NA|TRBD2|TRBV7-2|TRBJ2-3
TGTGCCAGCAGCTTAGGTAGCGGGATCGGCGAAGATACGCAGTATTTT
CASSLGSGIGEDTQYF
>once|TRBD1|TRBV27|TRBJ2-4
TGTGCCAGCCGACAGGGCTCTATAGCCAAAAACATTCAGTACTTC
CASRQGSIAKNIQYF
>NA|NA|TRBV6-2/TRBV6-3|TRBJ2-3
TGTGCCAGCAGTTACGACTCTTCTACGCAGTATTTT
CASSYDSSTQYF
>NA|NA|TRBV20-1|TRBJ2-1
TGCAGTGCTGACCCCGATGTTGCGCCTACCTACAATGAGCAGTTCTTC
CSADPDVAPTYNEQFF
>many|TRBD2|TRBV7-2|TRBJ2-3
TGTGCCAGCAGCCAAACTAGCGGGAGTGGTAGTGATACGCAGTATTTT
CASSQTSGSGSDTQYF
>few|TRBD1|TRBV12-3/TRBV12-4|TRBJ1-2
TGTGCCAGCAGTCCCGGGACAGGCGTTAACTATGGCTACACCTTC
CASSPGTGVNYGYTF
>many|NA|TRBV20-1|TRBJ1-1
TGCAGTGCTAGATCACAGAGTGTCACTGAAGCTTTCTTT
CSARSQSVTEAFF
>few|NA|TRBV7-2|TRBJ1-5
TGTGCCAGCAGCCGCTATGGGAATCAGCCCCAGCATTTT
CASSRYGNQPQHF
>few|TRBD1|TRBV7-2|TRBJ1-4
TGTGCCAGCAGCTTAGACAGGGGGCATGAAAAACTGTTTTTT
CASSLDRGHEKLFF
>NA|TRBD1|TRBV6-6|TRBJ2-7
TGTGCCAGCAGTCCTCAGGGGGCCCATCAGGGCTACGAGCAGTACTTC
CASSPQGAHQGYEQYF
>many|TRBD2|TRBV4-3|TRBJ2-3
TGCGCCAGCAGCCGCCCGGGGGGGGATACGCAGTATTTT
CASSRPGGDTQYF
>NA|NA|TRBV30|TRBJ2-5
TGTGCCTGGAGCCTCCAGGAAGAGACCCAGTACTTC
CAWSLQEETQYF
>NA|NA|TRBV19|TRBJ2-3
TGTGCCAGTAGTATCCTACTTAGCACAGATACGCAGTATTTT
CASSILLSTDTQYF
>NA|NA|TRBV7-9|TRBJ2-3
TGTGCCAGCAGCTTAAAAGGAGATACGCAGTATTTT
CASSLKGDTQYF
>NA|NA|TRBV6-2/TRBV6-3|TRBJ2-7
TGTGCCAGCAGTTACTCTGGCAGACCTTACGAGCAGTACTTC
CASSYSGRPYEQYF
>NA|NA|TRBV24-1|TRBJ2-1
TGTGCCACCAGTGATAAACATGAGCAGTTCTTC
CATSDKHEQFF